Sequencing of this T cell receptor (beta chain) was carried out in a study of early T cells in non-severe SARS-CoV-2 infection. Whole-study context: Alpha and beta chains were unpaired, from unsorted whole-blood bulk RNA.

Study-wide results and caveats: Comparison of clonotypes with VDJdb favored anti-spike CD8 responses while missing private and CD4 specificities.

The protocol attached unique molecular identifiers to individual cDNA molecules. TCRdb reprocessed the 5' RACE reads with MiXCR, giving one entry per CDR3 protein. The sample has some 98,000 distinct CDR3 sequences, approximately 10% seen once. A word on this clonotype: Its cognate antigen is unknown.

Trimming stripped 5 bases from V and 4 bases from J, with 11 bases between. The CDR3 is made up of 13 amino acids. This chain links TRBV12-3 or TRBV12-4 with TRBJ1-2; D not resolved. Sample: whole blood. The clonotype comes from an adult who was a healthcare worker with PCR-confirmed SARS-CoV-2 infection or an uninfected control (not recorded which). The CDR3 DNA sequence: TGTGCCAGCAGTCTACCGGCGACCTATGGCTACACCTTC. It translates to CASSLPATYGYTF.